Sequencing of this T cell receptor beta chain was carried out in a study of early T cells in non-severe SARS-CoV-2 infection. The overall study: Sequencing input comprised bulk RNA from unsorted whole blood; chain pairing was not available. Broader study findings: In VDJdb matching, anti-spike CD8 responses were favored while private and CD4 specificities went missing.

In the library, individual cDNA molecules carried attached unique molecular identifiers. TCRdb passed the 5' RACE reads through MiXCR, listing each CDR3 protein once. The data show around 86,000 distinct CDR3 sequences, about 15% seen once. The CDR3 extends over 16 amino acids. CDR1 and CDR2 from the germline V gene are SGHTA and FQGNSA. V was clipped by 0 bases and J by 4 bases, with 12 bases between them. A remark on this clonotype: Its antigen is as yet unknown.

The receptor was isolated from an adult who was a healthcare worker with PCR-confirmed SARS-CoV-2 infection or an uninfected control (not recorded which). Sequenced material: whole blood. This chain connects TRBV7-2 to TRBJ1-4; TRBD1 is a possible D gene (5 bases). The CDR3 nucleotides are TGTGCCAGCAGCTTAGCGGGCGGGGCGTATAATGAAAAACTGTTTTTT. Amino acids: CASSLAGGAYNEKLFF.